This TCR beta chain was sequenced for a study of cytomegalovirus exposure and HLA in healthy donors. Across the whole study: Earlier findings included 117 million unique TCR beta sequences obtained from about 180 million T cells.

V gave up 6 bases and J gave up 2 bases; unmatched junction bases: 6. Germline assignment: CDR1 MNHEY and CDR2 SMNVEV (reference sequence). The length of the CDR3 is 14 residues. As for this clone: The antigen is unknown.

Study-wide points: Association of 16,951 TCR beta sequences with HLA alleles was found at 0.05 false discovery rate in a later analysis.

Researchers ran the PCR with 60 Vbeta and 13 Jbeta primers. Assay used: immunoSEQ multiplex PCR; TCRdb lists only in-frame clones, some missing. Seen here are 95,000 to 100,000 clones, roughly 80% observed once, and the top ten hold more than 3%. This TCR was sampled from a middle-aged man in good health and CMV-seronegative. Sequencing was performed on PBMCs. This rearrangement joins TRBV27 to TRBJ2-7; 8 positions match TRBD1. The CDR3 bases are TGTGCCAGCAGACCGGGACAGGCACCCTACGAGCAGTACTTC. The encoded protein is CASRPGQAPYEQYF.